The 6 T cell receptor beta chains given below trace back to one sample, sequenced in a study of T cell repertoires in cytomegalovirus infection (dated by TCRdb to between 2018 and 2021). The data were produced on an Illumina HiSeq 1500. TCRdb itself trimmed the public reads at Q25 with fastp, ran MiXCR and retained productive beta chains. When rows share a CDR3 protein, they turn into one entry using the most common DNA and genes. Present in this sample are about 140,000 distinct CDR3 sequences, about 6.5% of which were seen just once. The ten largest account for more than 15% of the sample. Sequencing was carried out using PBMCs. Every receptor here comes from a human donor in good health (CMV status not recorded). Some clones in this sample may be carry-over from other donors' samples.

This clonotype was recorded many times. The gene calls are TRBV7-2 and TRBJ1-6; D not resolved. V was pared by 5 bases and J by 7 bases, with 9 bases between. Germline loops: CDR1 SGHTA, CDR2 FQGNSA. The CDR3 is 13 amino acids. The CDR3 region is CASSHRENSPLHF. CDR3 in DNA: TGTGCCAGCAGCCACAGAGAAAATTCACCCCTCCACTTT.

In its sample, this clonotype was seen many times. The V and J genes are TRBV7-2 and TRBJ2-3; no reliable D call. The V gene lost 1 base and the J gene lost 2 bases, with 10 bases spanning the gap. Germline CDR1 reads SGHTA; CDR2 reads FQGNSA. The CDR3 totals 15 residues. The CDR3: CASSLDVVHTDTQYF. In DNA form, the CDR3 reads TGTGCCAGCAGCTTAGACGTCGTCCACACAGATACGCAGTATTTT.

This clonotype has at least ten counts. The rearrangement uses TRBV20-1 and TRBJ2-1, with TRBD2 matching over 10 bases. The CDR3 totals 19 residues. The junction had 11 bases not matched to a gene; V was cut back by 0 bases and J by 0 bases. Germline loops: CDR1 DFQATT, CDR2 SNEGSKA (reference sequence). This chain's CDR3 is CSARDLAGDLRSSYNEQFF. The CDR3 DNA reads TGCAGTGCTAGAGATCTAGCGGGGGATCTAAGGAGCTCCTACAATGAGCAGTTCTTC.

This clonotype was picked up a small number of times. The chain recombines TRBV4-2 with TRBJ2-6; D is perhaps TRBD2 (5 bases). The CDR3 totals 17 residues. Germline V lookup: CDR1 LGHNA, CDR2 YNFKEQ. Trimming stripped 5 bases from V and 0 bases from J, with 14 bases between. CDR3 residues: CASSDTEAFSGANVLTF. The CDR3 DNA reads TGTGCCAGCAGCGATACGGAGGCTTTCTCTGGGGCCAACGTCCTGACTTTC.

This clonotype was counted many times. This chain links TRBV7-2 with TRBJ2-5; 8 bases line up with TRBD1. CDR3 length equals 15 residues. From germline, CDR1 is SGHTA and CDR2 FQGNSA. The junction had 7 bases not matched to a gene; V was cut back by 5 bases and J by 2 bases. This chain's CDR3 is CASSRRRGRQETQYF. CDR3 DNA sequence: TGTGCCAGCAGCCGCCGCAGGGGGCGGCAAGAGACCCAGTACTTC.

This clonotype was found many times. The CDR3 region has the DNA TGTGCCAGCCGGTCCCTTCCGGCCTATGGACCAGATACGCAGTATTTT. Protein product: CASRSLPAYGPDTQYF. The V gene is TRBV28, the J gene TRBJ2-3; no firm D call. This CDR3 has 16 amino acids. V was shortened by 8 bases and J by 4 bases, with 22 bases between the two germline ends. Germline-derived CDR1 and CDR2 are MDHEN and SYDVKM.